This TCR beta chain was obtained from a study of T cell clones after liver transplantation. On the study more broadly: Standard immunosuppression, with no induction, continued until 12-24 months after transplant.

The CDR3 runs to 13 residues. J was trimmed by 5 bases and V by 4 bases; bases with no gene match: 5. Germline V CDR1 and CDR2: GTSNPN, SVGIG (reference sequence). Data came from immunoSEQ multiplex PCR; TCRdb stores just in-frame clones and leaves some out. The sample holds approximately 70,000 clones; 80% to 85% are singletons and the top ten take less than 2.5%. Here the sequenced sample was CD4+ T cells from blood, taken around 50 months after liver transplant. The TCR originated in a human patient who received a liver transplant. Part of the T cells may come from the graft donor. J is TRBJ2-3 and V is TRBV30; 8 positions agree with TRBD2. The chain's CDR3 is CAWTGLALDTQYF. The DNA of the CDR3 is TGTGCCTGGACCGGACTAGCTCTAGATACGCAGTATTTT.